This T cell receptor (beta chain) comes out of a study of OX40 agonist ivuxolimab in advanced cancers. As for the study in general: The drug used for patients, ivuxolimab, was an agonistic anti-OX40 (CD134) antibody.

The CDR3 covers 17 residues. With V trimmed by 2 bases and J by 1 base, 6 bases remained unmatched. Germline-derived CDR1 and CDR2 are SGHTA and FQGNSA. Comment on this clone: The sample contains more than one DNA sequence encoding this CDR3.

Assay: immunoSEQ multiplex PCR; the TCRdb copy retains only in-frame clones and omits some. The sample carries tens of thousands of clones, 86% recorded once. This TCR came from an adult with an advanced solid tumor such as melanoma, head and neck, liver or kidney cancer. The rearrangement uses TRBV7-2 and TRBJ2-2; 8 nucleotides match TRBD2. The starting material was CD4+ or CD8+ T cells sorted from blood, obtained in a trial of the OX40 agonist ivuxolimab. This CDR3 is CASSLSVTSGNTGELFF. The CDR3 DNA follows: TGTGCCAGCAGCTTATCTGTCACTAGCGGGAACACCGGGGAGCTGTTTTTT.